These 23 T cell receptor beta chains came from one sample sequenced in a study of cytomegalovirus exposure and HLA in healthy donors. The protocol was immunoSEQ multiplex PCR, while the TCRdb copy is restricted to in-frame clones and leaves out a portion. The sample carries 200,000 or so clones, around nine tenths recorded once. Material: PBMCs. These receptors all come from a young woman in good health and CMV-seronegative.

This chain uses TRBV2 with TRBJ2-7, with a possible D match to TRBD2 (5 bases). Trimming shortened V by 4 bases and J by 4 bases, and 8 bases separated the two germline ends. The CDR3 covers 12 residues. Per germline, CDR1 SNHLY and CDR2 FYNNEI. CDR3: CASSGTYYEQYF. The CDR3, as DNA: TGTGCCAGCAGTGGGACTTATTACGAGCAGTACTTC.

CDR3 coding DNA: TGTGCCAGCAGTCCGCACAGGGCCTCAGACGAGCAGTACTTC. Its translation: CASSPHRASDEQYF. J is TRBJ2-7 and V is TRBV27; perhaps TRBD1 as D (6 bases). Per germline, CDR1 MNHEY and CDR2 SMNVEV (reference sequence). Trimming cost V 5 bases and J 5 bases, with 16 bases left between them. This CDR3 region has 14 residues.

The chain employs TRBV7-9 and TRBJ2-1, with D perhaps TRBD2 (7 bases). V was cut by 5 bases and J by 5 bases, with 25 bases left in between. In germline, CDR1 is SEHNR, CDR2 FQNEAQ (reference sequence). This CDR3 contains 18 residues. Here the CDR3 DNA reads TGTGCCAGCAGCCCCGGGCAGGGGACGACTGCGGGAGACAATGAGCAGTTCTTC. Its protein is CASSPGQGTTAGDNEQFF.

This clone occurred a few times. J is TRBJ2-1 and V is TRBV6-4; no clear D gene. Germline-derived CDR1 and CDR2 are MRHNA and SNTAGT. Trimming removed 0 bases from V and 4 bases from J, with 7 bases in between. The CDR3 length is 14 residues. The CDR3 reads CASSDSSEYNEQFF. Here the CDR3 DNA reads TGTGCCAGCAGTGACTCGAGTGAGTACAATGAGCAGTTCTTC.

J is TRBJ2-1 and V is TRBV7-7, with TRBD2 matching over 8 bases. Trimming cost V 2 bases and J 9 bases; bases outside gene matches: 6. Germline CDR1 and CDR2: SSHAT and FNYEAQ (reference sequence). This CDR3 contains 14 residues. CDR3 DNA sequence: TGTGCCAGCAGCTTAAACGAGGCGGGGGGTGAGCAGTTCTTC. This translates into CASSLNEAGGEQFF.

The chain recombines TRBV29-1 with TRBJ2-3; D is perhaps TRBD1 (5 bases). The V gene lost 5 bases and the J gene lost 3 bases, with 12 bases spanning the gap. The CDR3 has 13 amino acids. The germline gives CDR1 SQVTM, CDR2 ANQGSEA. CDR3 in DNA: TGCAGCGTTATGGCACGACAGACAGATACGCAGTATTTT. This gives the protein CSVMARQTDTQYF.

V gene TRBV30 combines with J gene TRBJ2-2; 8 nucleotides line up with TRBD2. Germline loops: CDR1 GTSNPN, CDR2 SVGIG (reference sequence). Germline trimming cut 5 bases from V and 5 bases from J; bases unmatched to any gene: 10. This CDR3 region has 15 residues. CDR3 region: CAWFPGGGGTGELFF. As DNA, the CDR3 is TGTGCCTGGTTTCCGGGAGGGGGAGGAACCGGGGAGCTGTTTTTT.

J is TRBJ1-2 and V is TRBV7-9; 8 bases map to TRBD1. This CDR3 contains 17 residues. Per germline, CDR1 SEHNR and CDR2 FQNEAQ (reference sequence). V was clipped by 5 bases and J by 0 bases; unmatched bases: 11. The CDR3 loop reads CASSPTGGVLTNYGYTF. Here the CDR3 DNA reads TGTGCCAGCAGCCCAACAGGGGGAGTTCTCACTAACTATGGCTACACCTTC.

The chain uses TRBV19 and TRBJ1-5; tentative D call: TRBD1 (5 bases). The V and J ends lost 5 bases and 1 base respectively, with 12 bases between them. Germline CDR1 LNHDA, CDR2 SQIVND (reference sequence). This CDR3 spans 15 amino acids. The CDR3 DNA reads TGTGCCAGTAGTCGGCAGGGATTAAGCAATCAGCCCCAGCATTTT. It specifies CASSRQGLSNQPQHF.

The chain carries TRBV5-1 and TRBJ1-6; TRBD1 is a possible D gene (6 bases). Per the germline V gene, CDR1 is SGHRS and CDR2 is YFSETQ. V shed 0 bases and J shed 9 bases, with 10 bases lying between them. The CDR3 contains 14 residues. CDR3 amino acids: CASSLDRVGSPLHF. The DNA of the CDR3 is TGCGCCAGCAGCTTGGACAGGGTTGGTTCACCCCTCCACTTT.

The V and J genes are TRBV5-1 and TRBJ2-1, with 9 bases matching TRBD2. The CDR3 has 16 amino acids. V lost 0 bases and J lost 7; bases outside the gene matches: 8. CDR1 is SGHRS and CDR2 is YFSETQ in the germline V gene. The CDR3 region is CASSLVRREGRNEQFF. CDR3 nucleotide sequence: TGCGCCAGCAGCTTGGTCCGGCGGGAGGGCCGAAATGAGCAGTTCTTC.

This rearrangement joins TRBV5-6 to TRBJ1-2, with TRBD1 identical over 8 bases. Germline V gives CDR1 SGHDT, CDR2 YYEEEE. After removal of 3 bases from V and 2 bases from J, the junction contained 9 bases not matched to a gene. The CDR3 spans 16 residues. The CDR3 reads CASSSMRTGKNYGYTF. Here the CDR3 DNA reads TGTGCCAGCAGCTCTATGCGGACAGGGAAGAACTATGGCTACACCTTC.

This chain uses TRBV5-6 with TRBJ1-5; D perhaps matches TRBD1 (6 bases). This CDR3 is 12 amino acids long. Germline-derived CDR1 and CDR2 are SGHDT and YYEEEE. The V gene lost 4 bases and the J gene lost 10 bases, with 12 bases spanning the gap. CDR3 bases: TGTGCCAGCAGCCTCCAGGGGTTCCCCCAGCATTTT. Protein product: CASSLQGFPQHF.

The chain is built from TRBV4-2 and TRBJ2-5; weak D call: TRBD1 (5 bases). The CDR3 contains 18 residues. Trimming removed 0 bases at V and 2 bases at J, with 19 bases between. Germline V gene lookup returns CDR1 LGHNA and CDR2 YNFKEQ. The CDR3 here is CASSQDRNRRSGQETQYF. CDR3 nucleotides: TGTGCCAGCAGCCAAGATCGAAACCGCAGGTCAGGGCAAGAGACCCAGTACTTC.

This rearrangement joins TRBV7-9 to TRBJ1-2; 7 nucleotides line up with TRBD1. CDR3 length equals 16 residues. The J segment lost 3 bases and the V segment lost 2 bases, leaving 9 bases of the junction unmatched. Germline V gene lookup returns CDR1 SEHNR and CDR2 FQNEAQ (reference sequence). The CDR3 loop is CASSLILTDRDYGYTF. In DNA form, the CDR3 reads TGTGCCAGCAGCTTAATATTGACCGACAGGGACTATGGCTACACCTTC.

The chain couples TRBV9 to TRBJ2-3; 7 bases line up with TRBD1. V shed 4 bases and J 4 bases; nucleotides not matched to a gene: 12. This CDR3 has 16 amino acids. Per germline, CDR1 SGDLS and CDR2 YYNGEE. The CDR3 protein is CASSTYRGSFADTQYF. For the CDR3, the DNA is TGTGCCAGCAGCACTTACAGGGGAAGTTTCGCAGATACGCAGTATTTT.

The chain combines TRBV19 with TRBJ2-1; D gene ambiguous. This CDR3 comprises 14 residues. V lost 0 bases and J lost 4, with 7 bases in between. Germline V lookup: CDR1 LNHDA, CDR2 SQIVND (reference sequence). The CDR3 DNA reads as TGTGCCAGTAGTATAGATTTCACTTACAATGAGCAGTTCTTC. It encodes CASSIDFTYNEQFF.

The CDR3 loop reads CASSHAGGYEQYF. The DNA of the CDR3 is TGTGCCAGCAGTCATGCCGGGGGCTACGAGCAGTACTTC. The rearrangement joins TRBV27 to TRBJ2-7; possible D gene TRBD2, 6 bases. Germline loops: CDR1 MNHEY, CDR2 SMNVEV (reference sequence). Trimming cost V 5 bases and J 3 bases, with 11 bases left between them. The CDR3 length is 13 residues.

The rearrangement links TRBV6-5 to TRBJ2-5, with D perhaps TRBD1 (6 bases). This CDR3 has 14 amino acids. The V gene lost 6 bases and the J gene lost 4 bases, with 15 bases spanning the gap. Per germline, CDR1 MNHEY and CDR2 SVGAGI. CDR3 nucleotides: TGTGCCAGCAGAGACAGCCTCAGGGGAGAGACCCAGTACTTC. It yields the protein CASRDSLRGETQYF.

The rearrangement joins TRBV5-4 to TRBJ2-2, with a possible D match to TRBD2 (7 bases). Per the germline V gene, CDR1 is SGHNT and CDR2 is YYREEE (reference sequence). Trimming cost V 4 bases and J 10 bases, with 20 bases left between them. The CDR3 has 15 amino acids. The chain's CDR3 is CASSRPGGRNEELFF. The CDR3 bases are TGTGCCAGCAGCCGACCCGGGGGGCGGAACGAGGAGCTGTTTTTT.

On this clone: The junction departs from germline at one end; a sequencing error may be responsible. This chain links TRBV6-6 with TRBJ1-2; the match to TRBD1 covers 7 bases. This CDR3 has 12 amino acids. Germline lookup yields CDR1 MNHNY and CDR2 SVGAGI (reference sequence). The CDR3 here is CASRPASDREEF. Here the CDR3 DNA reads TGTGCCAGCAGGCCCGCCTCCGACAGGGAAGAGTTC.

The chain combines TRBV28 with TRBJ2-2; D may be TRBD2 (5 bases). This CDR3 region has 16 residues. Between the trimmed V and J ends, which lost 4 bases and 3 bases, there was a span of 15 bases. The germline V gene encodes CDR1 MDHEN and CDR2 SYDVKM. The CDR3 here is CASSSVLVRDTGELFF. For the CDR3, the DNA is TGTGCCAGCAGTTCGGTGTTGGTGCGGGACACCGGGGAGCTGTTTTTT. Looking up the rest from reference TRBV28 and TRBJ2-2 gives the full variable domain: DVKVTQSSRYLVKRTGEKVFLECVQDMDHENMFWYRQDPGLGLRLIYFSYDVKMKEKGDIPEGYSVSREKKERFSLILESASTNQTSMYLCASSSVLVRDTGELFFGEGSRLTVL.

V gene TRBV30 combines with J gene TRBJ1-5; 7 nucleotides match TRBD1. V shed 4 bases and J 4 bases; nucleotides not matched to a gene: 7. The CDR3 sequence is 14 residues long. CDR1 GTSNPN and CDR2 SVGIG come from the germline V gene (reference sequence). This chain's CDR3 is CAWTQGQYNQPQHF. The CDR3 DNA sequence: TGTGCCTGGACCCAGGGACAGTATAATCAGCCCCAGCATTTT.